The sequence of this TCR beta chain was determined in a study of T cells after yellow fever vaccination. Overall study: Fractions of low cell number were prepared using SMART-Seq v4 Ultra Low Input.

TCRdb reprocessed the 5' RACE reads via MiXCR and lists one record per CDR3 protein. The sample records more than 350,000 distinct CDR3 sequences, around 10% being singletons. Sequenced here: PBMCs, sampled on the day of the first yellow fever vaccination. The TCR comes from a man in his late teens or twenties who received the YFV17D yellow fever vaccine.

The DNA for the CDR3 is TGTGCCAGCAGTTTCAGGGGATTCGGGTCCACAGATACGCAGTATTTT. It translates to CASSFRGFGSTDTQYF. V gene TRBV12-3 or TRBV12-4 combines with J gene TRBJ2-3; D is possibly TRBD1 (6 bases). The V and J ends lost 3 bases and 2 bases respectively, with 15 bases between them. The CDR3 totals 16 residues.